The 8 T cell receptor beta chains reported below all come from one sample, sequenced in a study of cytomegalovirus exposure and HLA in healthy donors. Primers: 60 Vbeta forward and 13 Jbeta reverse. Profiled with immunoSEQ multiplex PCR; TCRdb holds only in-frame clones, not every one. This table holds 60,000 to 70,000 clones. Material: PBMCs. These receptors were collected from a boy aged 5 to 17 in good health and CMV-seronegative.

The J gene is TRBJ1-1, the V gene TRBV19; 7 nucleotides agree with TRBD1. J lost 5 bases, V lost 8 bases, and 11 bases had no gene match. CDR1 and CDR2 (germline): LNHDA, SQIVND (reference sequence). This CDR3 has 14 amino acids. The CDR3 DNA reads TGTGCCAGTGGGGTAACAGGGGTTGGGACTGAAGCTTTCTTT. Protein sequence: CASGVTGVGTEAFF.

CDR3 nucleotides: TGTGCCACCAGCAGAGATAAGAACGGTGAAGCTTTCTTT. Protein product: CATSRDKNGEAFF. The chain couples TRBV15 to TRBJ1-1, with no clear D. Trimming cost V 0 bases and J 7 bases, with 9 bases left between them. Germline V gene data show CDR1 as LNHNV and CDR2 as YYDKDF (reference sequence). CDR3 length: 13 residues. The variable domain in full, with the rest retrieved from reference TRBV15 and TRBJ1-1, is DAMVIQNPRYQVTQFGKPVTLSCSQTLNHNVMYWYQQKSSQAPKLLFHYYDKDFNNEADTPDNFQSRRPNTSFCFLDIRSPGLGDTAMYLCATSRDKNGEAFFGQGTRLTVV.

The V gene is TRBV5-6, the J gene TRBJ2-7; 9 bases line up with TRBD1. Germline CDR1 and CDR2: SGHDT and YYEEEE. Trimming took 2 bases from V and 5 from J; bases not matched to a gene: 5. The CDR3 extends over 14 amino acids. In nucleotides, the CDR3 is TGTGCCAGCAGCTTCGGGACAGGGCACCACGAGCAGTACTTC. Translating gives CASSFGTGHHEQYF.

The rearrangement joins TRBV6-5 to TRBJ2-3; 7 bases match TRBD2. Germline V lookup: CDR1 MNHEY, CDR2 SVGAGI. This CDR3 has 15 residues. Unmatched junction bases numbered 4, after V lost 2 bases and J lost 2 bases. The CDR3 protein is CASSYRAGLTDTQYF. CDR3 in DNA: TGTGCCAGCAGTTACAGAGCGGGACTCACAGATACGCAGTATTTT.

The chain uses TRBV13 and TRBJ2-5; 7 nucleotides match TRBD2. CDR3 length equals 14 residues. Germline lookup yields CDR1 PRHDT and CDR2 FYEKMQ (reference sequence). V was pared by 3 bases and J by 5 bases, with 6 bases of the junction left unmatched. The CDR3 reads CASSFRDYRETQYF. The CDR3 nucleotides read TGTGCCAGCAGCTTCCGGGACTATAGGGAGACCCAGTACTTC. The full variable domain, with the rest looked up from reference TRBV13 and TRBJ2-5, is AAGVIQSPRHLIKEKRETATLKCYPIPRHDTVYWYQQGPGQDPQFLISFYEKMQSDKGSIPDRFSAQQFSDYHSELNMSSLELGDSALYFCASSFRDYRETQYFGPGTRLLVL.

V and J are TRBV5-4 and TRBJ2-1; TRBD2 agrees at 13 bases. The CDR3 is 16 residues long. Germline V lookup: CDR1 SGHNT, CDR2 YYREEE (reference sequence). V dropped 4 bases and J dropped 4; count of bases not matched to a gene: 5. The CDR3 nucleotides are TGTGCCAGCAGCCTGACTAGCGGGGGGCCATACAATGAGCAGTTCTTC. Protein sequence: CASSLTSGGPYNEQFF.

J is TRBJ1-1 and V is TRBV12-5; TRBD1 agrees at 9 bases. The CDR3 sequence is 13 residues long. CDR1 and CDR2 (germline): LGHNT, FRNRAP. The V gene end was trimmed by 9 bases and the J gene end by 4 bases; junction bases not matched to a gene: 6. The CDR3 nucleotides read TGTGCTAGCGCAGGACAGGGGATCACTGAAGCTTTCTTT. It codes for CASAGQGITEAFF.

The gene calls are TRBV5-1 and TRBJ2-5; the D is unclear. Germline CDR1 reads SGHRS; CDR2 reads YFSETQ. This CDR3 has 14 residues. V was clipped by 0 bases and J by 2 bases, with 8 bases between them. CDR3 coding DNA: TGCGCCAGCAGCTTGGCAGCGTCGCAAGAGACCCAGTACTTC. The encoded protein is CASSLAASQETQYF.